The rows below give T cell receptor beta chains drawn from one sample of a study of T cells in Graves' hyperthyroidism and ophthalmopathy. TCRdb reanalysed the multiplex PCR reads using MiXCR and keeps one entry per CDR3 protein. The table includes a few hundred thousand distinct CDR3 sequences, under 15% detected once. Material for sequencing was blood. These receptors were taken from a young woman with Graves' hyperthyroidism. The CDR3 runs from the conserved cysteine through the conserved F or W. A D gene is named only where the DNA matches it firmly. Expanded clones get a size class; other rows say once, few or many, or leave the size out.

j_call clone_size d_call v_call cdr3_nt cdr3_aa
TRBJ1-1 many NA TRBV6-2/TRBV6-3 TGTGCCAGCAGCGAACGGCGGGGACGCACTGAAGCTTTCTTT CASSERRGRTEAFF
TRBJ1-1 many NA TRBV11-2 TGTGCCAGCAGCTTAGCCGCGGGGACTGAAGCTTTCTTT CASSLAAGTEAFF
TRBJ2-1 many NA TRBV7-2 TGTGCCAGCAGCTCAGCCCCGCGGAGTACCTACAATGAGCAGTTCTTC CASSSAPRSTYNEQFF
TRBJ2-5 many NA TRBV12-3/TRBV12-4 TGTGCCAGCAGTCGACAGAGACAAGAGACCCAGTACTTC CASSRQRQETQYF
TRBJ2-1 many NA TRBV10-1 TGCGCCAGCAGTGAGGTGCGGAGCTCCTACAATGAGCAGTTCTTC CASSEVRSSYNEQFF
TRBJ2-2 many TRBD2 TRBV3-1 TGTGCCAGCAGCCCCCTAGCGGGCTTCACCGGGGAGCTGTTTTTT CASSPLAGFTGELFF
TRBJ1-6 few NA TRBV9 TGTGCCAGCAGCCTGGGGGACGTAAATAATTCACCCCTCCACTTT CASSLGDVNNSPLHF
TRBJ1-2 few TRBD1 TRBV5-1 TGCGCCAGCAGCTCCGGGACAGATAACTATGGCTACACCTTC CASSSGTDNYGYTF
TRBJ2-1 few TRBD2 TRBV20-1 TGCAGTGCCAGACTAGCGGGAGGAAGCTCCTACAATGAGCAGTTCTTC CSARLAGGSSYNEQFF
TRBJ1-1 many NA TRBV11-3 TGTGCCAGCAGCTTAGGATCCAGGAACACTGAAGCTTTCTTT CASSLGSRNTEAFF
TRBJ2-4 many NA TRBV11-3 TGTGCCAGCAGCTCCGGGACGGTTCAGTACTTC CASSSGTVQYF
TRBJ2-1 many TRBD2 TRBV6-2/TRBV6-3 TGTGCCAGCAGTTACCTGGCGGGAGAACTTAGGAATGAGCAGTTCTTC CASSYLAGELRNEQFF
TRBJ1-2 few NA TRBV12-3/TRBV12-4 TGTGCCAGCAGCACCCCCTCAGGGCTCTATGGCTACACCTTC CASSTPSGLYGYTF
TRBJ1-6 NA NA TRBV5-1 TGCGCCAGCAGCTTGCGGGGCCACTATAATTCACCCCTCCACTTT CASSLRGHYNSPLHF
TRBJ2-1 once TRBD2 TRBV20-1 TGCAGTGCGGGAGGGCCTAGCGGAATCTACAATGAGCAGTTCTTC CSAGGPSGIYNEQFF
TRBJ2-5 NA NA TRBV11-2 TGTGCCAGCAGCCGGGACTCCGAGACCCAGTACTTC CASSRDSETQYF
TRBJ2-5 few TRBD2 TRBV29-1 TGCAGCGTTGAACCAAAACTAGCGGGAGTAACAGAGACCCAGTACTTC CSVEPKLAGVTETQYF